These 22 T cell receptor beta chains were sequenced from one sample in a study of siplizumab effects on memory and regulatory T cells. Profiling relied on immunoSEQ multiplex PCR, and the TCRdb table lists in-frame clones only, not all of them. Here the sample spans some 100,000 clones, more than 85% being singletons. Sequenced material: CD4+ T cells sorted from blood. Source of these receptors: a human donor in good health. Some clones in this sample may be carry-over from other donors' samples.

V usage is TRBV27 and J usage is TRBJ1-1; possibly TRBD1 for D (6 bases). Germline-derived CDR1 and CDR2 are MNHEY and SMNVEV (reference sequence). The CDR3 is 14 residues long. V lost 6 bases and J lost 6, with 17 bases in between. This CDR3 reads CASRIQGFKSEAFF. For the CDR3, the DNA is TGTGCCAGCAGGATACAGGGTTTTAAGTCTGAAGCTTTCTTT.

The V gene is TRBV25-1, the J gene TRBJ2-7; TRBD2 matches at 7 bases. Trimming removed 9 bases from V and 4 bases from J; junction bases left unmatched: 6. Germline V gene sequence: CDR1 MGHDK, CDR2 SYGVNS. There are 12 residues in the CDR3. The CDR3 bases are TGTGCCAGTCGGGACTACAAATACGAGCAGTACTTC. This gives the protein CASRDYKYEQYF.

The chain employs TRBV29-1 and TRBJ2-5; no clear D gene. The CDR3 totals 15 residues. Trimming pared 4 bases from V and 4 bases from J, leaving 19 bases between. The germline gives CDR1 SQVTM, CDR2 ANQGSEA. The DNA for the CDR3 is TGCAGCGTTGTGCCGGCGGCCAAAGCGCCAGAGACCCAGTACTTC. Translated: CSVVPAAKAPETQYF.

The chain recombines TRBV6-4 with TRBJ2-2; D gene uncertain. This CDR3 is built from 14 residues. Trimming left V 6 bases short and J 1 base short, with 9 bases between. CDR1 and CDR2 from the germline V gene are MRHNA and SNTAGT. The CDR3 reads CASSPDWNTGELFF. The DNA for the CDR3 is TGTGCCAGCAGCCCGGATTGGAACACCGGGGAGCTGTTTTTT.

The chain is built from TRBV10-3 and TRBJ1-2, with 9 bases aligning to TRBD1. This CDR3 comprises 17 residues. J lost 9 bases, V lost 9 bases, and 23 bases had no gene match. Germline loops: CDR1 ENHRY, CDR2 SYGVKD. The CDR3 DNA is TGTGCCATAAGCCGAGGGGACAGGGAACTAAACCTTAATAGCTACACCTTC. The encoded protein is CAISRGDRELNLNSYTF.

This clone was detected once. The chain employs TRBV10-1 and TRBJ2-7, with D possibly being TRBD2 (6 bases). V shed 6 bases and J shed 3 bases, with 9 bases lying between them. The CDR3 is 12 residues long. Germline assignment: CDR1 WNHNN and CDR2 SYGVQD (reference sequence). CDR3 in amino acids: CASSAGYYEQYF. CDR3 bases: TGCGCCAGCAGCGCGGGGTACTACGAGCAGTACTTC.

The V call is TRBV27, the J call TRBJ1-3, with 7 bases lining up with TRBD1. This CDR3 region has 16 residues. With 6 bases clipped from V and 3 bases from J, the junction kept 11 bases outside the gene matches. Per germline, CDR1 MNHEY and CDR2 SMNVEV (reference sequence). The CDR3 protein is CASRTTGKTHGNTIYF. DNA of the CDR3: TGTGCCAGCAGGACGACAGGGAAGACCCATGGAAACACCATATATTTT.

This chain links TRBV5-1 with TRBJ1-6; no firm D call. Trimming removed 4 bases at V and 8 bases at J, with 10 bases between. Per the germline V gene, CDR1 is SGHRS and CDR2 is YFSETQ. The CDR3 consists of 13 residues. The CDR3 DNA is TGCGCCAGCAGCCCGACATTTGATTCACCCCTCCACTTT. Encoded protein: CASSPTFDSPLHF.

This chain uses TRBV18 with TRBJ2-5, with TRBD2 matching 12 bases. V lost 2 bases and J lost 3; bases outside the gene matches: 7. CDR1 and CDR2 from the germline V gene are KGHSH and LQKENI. The length of the CDR3 is 17 residues. The CDR3 protein is CASSPSSGRAWEETQYF. The CDR3 nucleotides read TGTGCCAGCTCACCATCTAGCGGGAGGGCGTGGGAAGAGACCCAGTACTTC.

A few counts support this clone. This sequence joins TRBV7-2 and TRBJ2-7; 8 nucleotides line up with TRBD2. Trimming took 5 bases from V and 0 from J; bases not matched to a gene: 6. Per germline, CDR1 SGHTA and CDR2 FQGNSA. CDR3 size: 15 residues. In DNA form, the CDR3 reads TGTGCCAGCAGCACTACTAGCGGCCCCTCCTACGAGCAGTACTTC. Translation gives CASSTTSGPSYEQYF. The variable domain in full, completed from reference TRBV7-2 and TRBJ2-7, reads GAGVSQSPSNKVTEKGKDVELRCDPISGHTALYWYRQSLGQGLEFLIYFQGNSAPDKSGLPSDRFSAERTGGSVSTLTIQRTQQEDSAVYLCASSTTSGPSYEQYFGPGTRLTVT.

This rearrangement joins TRBV2 to TRBJ2-7; maybe TRBD2 (5 bases). Germline CDR1 reads SNHLY; CDR2 reads FYNNEI. The CDR3 covers 12 residues. Trimming removed 5 bases from V and 12 bases from J, with 17 bases in between. DNA of the CDR3: TGTGCCAGCAGTTTGAGCCCGGACTCCCCGTACTTC. Its protein is CASSLSPDSPYF.

The chain has TRBV5-1 and TRBJ1-4, with D possibly being TRBD1 (6 bases). Germline CDR1 SGHRS, CDR2 YFSETQ. This CDR3 is built from 15 residues. V gave up 2 bases and J gave up 1 base, with 9 bases separating them. The CDR3 DNA reads as TGCGCCAGCAGCTTTACAGGGCTAACTAATGAAAAACTGTTTTTT. This encodes CASSFTGLTNEKLFF.

The chain carries TRBV30 and TRBJ2-7, with 7 nucleotides matching TRBD2. The CDR3 totals 13 residues. J gave up 2 bases and V 3 bases, and 4 bases lay outside the gene matches. Germline CDR1 GTSNPN, CDR2 SVGIG (reference sequence). For the CDR3, the DNA is TGTGCCTGGAGGGCGCGGGGGACCTACGAGCAGTACTTC. It yields the protein CAWRARGTYEQYF. The variable domain in full, with the rest retrieved from reference TRBV30 and TRBJ2-7, is SQTIHQWPATLVQPVGSPLSLECTVEGTSNPNLYWYRQAAGRGLQLLFYSVGIGQISSEVPQNLSASRPQDRQFILSSKKLLLSDSGFYLCAWRARGTYEQYFGPGTRLTVT.

The genes are TRBV2 and TRBJ2-2; the D is unclear. In germline, CDR1 is SNHLY, CDR2 FYNNEI. The CDR3 loop spans 14 amino acids. Trimming cost V 6 bases and J 4 bases, with 12 bases left between them. The CDR3 DNA is TGTGCCAGCAGGGAATGGGCGGCCACCGGGGAGCTGTTTTTT. Translated: CASREWAATGELFF.

In this sample, this clone turned up once. The chain carries TRBV2 and TRBJ2-7; TRBD1 matches 8 bases. The CDR3 runs 15 residues. The germline CDR1 and CDR2 sequences are SNHLY and FYNNEI. V lost 2 bases and J lost 2; bases outside the gene matches: 5. CDR3 nucleotide sequence: TGTGCCAGCAGTGAATATGGACAGGGAGCCTACGAGCAGTACTTC. It yields the protein CASSEYGQGAYEQYF.

This clone was seen once. This chain's CDR3 is CASSPTGAETQYF. The CDR3 DNA follows: TGCGCCAGCAGCCCTACAGGGGCGGAGACCCAGTACTTC. The chain combines TRBV5-1 with TRBJ2-5; 7 bases match TRBD1. The CDR3 loop spans 13 amino acids. V trimming: 4 bases; J trimming: 5 bases; junction bases outside the gene matches: 5. Germline V gene sequence: CDR1 SGHRS, CDR2 YFSETQ.

This chain uses TRBV28 with TRBJ2-7; no clear D. CDR3 length: 10 residues. Germline assignment: CDR1 MDHEN and CDR2 SYDVKM. The germline V and J ends were trimmed by 5 bases and 7 bases, with 6 bases remaining between them. The CDR3 here is CASSKSEQYF. As DNA, the CDR3 is TGTGCCAGCAGTAAGAGTGAGCAGTACTTC.

This chain connects TRBV11-2 to TRBJ2-3; 10 bases fit TRBD2. This CDR3 is 16 amino acids long. Germline V gives CDR1 SGHAT, CDR2 FQNNGV. V lost 2 bases to trimming and J lost 1 base; unmatched junction nucleotides: 3. CDR3 nucleotides: TGTGCCAGCAGCTTAAGAGCGGGAGGGGGCACAGATACGCAGTATTTT. It encodes CASSLRAGGGTDTQYF.

V gene TRBV27 combines with J gene TRBJ2-7; the match to TRBD1 covers 11 bases. The J segment lost 6 bases and the V segment lost 6 bases, leaving 22 bases of the junction unmatched. This CDR3 is 19 amino acids long. Germline lookup yields CDR1 MNHEY and CDR2 SMNVEV (reference sequence). In DNA, the CDR3 is TGTGCCAGCAGCCCCCAACTCGGACAGGGGGCGCGGATTGGGGGCGAGCAGTACTTC. Translated, it gives CASSPQLGQGARIGGEQYF.

V is TRBV30 and J is TRBJ1-4; D gene uncertain. Between the trimmed V and J ends, which lost 1 base and 2 bases, there was a span of 8 bases. The germline gives CDR1 GTSNPN, CDR2 SVGIG (reference sequence). There are 14 residues in the CDR3. CDR3 residues: CAWSGTVTNEKLFF. In nucleotides, the CDR3 is TGTGCCTGGAGTGGGACGGTCACTAATGAAAAACTGTTTTTT.

The CDR3 here is CASSQDPYNEQFF. CDR3 sequence (DNA): TGTGCCAGCAGCCAAGATCCGTACAATGAGCAGTTCTTC. The chain recombines TRBV4-2 with TRBJ2-1; D is ambiguous. V lost 0 bases and J lost 4, with 4 bases in between. CDR3 length: 13 amino acids. Per germline, CDR1 LGHNA and CDR2 YNFKEQ.

The chain is built from TRBV9 and TRBJ2-1; the match to TRBD1 covers 9 bases. Germline V gives CDR1 SGDLS, CDR2 YYNGEE. The CDR3 has 15 residues. Trimming removed 0 bases from V and 5 bases from J; junction bases left unmatched: 3. The CDR3 region has the DNA TGTGCCAGCAGCGTAGGGGACAGGGTTGACAATGAGCAGTTCTTC. It specifies CASSVGDRVDNEQFF.